Listed here are 4 T cell receptor beta chains from one sample, sequenced in a study of memory CD4+ T cells and cytomegalovirus serostatus. Assay: immunoSEQ multiplex PCR; the TCRdb copy retains only in-frame clones and omits some. The table lists 75,000 to 90,000 clones, more than 70% of them singletons, with around 0.8% in the top ten. The sort gate was single viable CD3+CD4+CD8-CD45RO+ cells for memory CD4+ T cells. Sequencing was carried out using memory CD4+ T cells from blood. The receptors were sampled from an adult in good health and CMV-seronegative.

The gene calls are TRBV6-1 and TRBJ2-7; D is ambiguous. CDR3 size: 12 residues. Trimming took off 4 bases at V and 1 base at J, with 5 bases between the two ends. The germline V gene has CDR1 MNHNS and CDR2 SASEGT. CDR3 nucleotides: TGTGCCAGCAGTGGTCAGTCCTACGAGCAGTACTTC. It codes for CASSGQSYEQYF.

The rearrangement links TRBV19 to TRBJ2-3, with D maybe TRBD1 (6 bases). The CDR3 totals 15 residues. The germline V gene has CDR1 LNHDA and CDR2 SQIVND (reference sequence). Trimming pared 6 bases from V and 0 bases from J, leaving 13 bases between. In nucleotides, the CDR3 is TGTGCCAGTAGGCAGACAGGACAGAGCACAGATACGCAGTATTTT. Its protein product is CASRQTGQSTDTQYF.

The chain couples TRBV7-2 to TRBJ2-7; D is possibly TRBD1 (5 bases). V dropped 2 bases and J dropped 1 base, with 9 bases sitting between them. Per germline, CDR1 SGHTA and CDR2 FQGNSA. The CDR3 length is 14 residues. CDR3 nucleotide sequence: TGTGCCAGCAGCTTAACCCCAGGGTCCTACGAGCAGTACTTC. Translated, it gives CASSLTPGSYEQYF.

J is TRBJ1-1 and V is TRBV10-3; 10 bases are shared with TRBD1. Losses at the gene ends were 0 bases for V and 3 bases for J; bases not matched to a gene: 4. CDR1 is ENHRY, CDR2 SYGVKD, per germline. The length of the CDR3 is 16 residues. CDR3 residues: CAISESPGQGYTEAFF. The CDR3 nucleotides read TGTGCCATCAGTGAGTCGCCGGGACAGGGGTACACTGAAGCTTTCTTT.